This T cell receptor beta chain appears in the sequencing data of a study of control samples from healthy donors and cancer patients. The germline V gene has CDR1 MNHNY and CDR2 SVGAGI (reference sequence). Trimming shortened V by 5 bases and J by 0 bases, and 14 bases separated the two germline ends. This CDR3 is 16 amino acids long. The protocol was immunoSEQ multiplex PCR, while the TCRdb copy is restricted to in-frame clones and leaves out a portion. The data show 120,000 to 150,000 clones, approximately 92% seen once. This TCR came from a man aged 25-45 years in good health. Input material: blood. The rearrangement joins TRBV6-6 to TRBJ1-5; D is unresolved. The CDR3 spells CASSLLRRYSNQPQHF. The CDR3 DNA reads as TGTGCCAGCAGTCTACTTCGGAGGTATAGCAATCAGCCCCAGCATTTT.